These 25 T cell receptor beta chains came from one sample sequenced in a study of blood T cell repertoires in COVID-19. Method: immunoSEQ multiplex PCR; TCRdb's copy keeps in-frame clones and lacks some. The table shows more than 300,000 clones, with roughly nine tenths occurring only once. The sample was PBMCs or T cells enriched from blood (not recorded which). Source of these receptors: a woman aged 25 to 45 who had recovered from COVID-19.

This rearrangement joins TRBV7-2 to TRBJ2-1; 11 nucleotides align to TRBD1. The V gene end was trimmed by 5 bases and the J gene end by 8 bases; junction bases not matched to a gene: 14. This CDR3 has 17 residues. CDR1 and CDR2 (germline): SGHTA, FQGNSA. The CDR3 region is CASSPHGGTGGFYEQFF. CDR3 DNA sequence: TGTGCCAGCAGCCCTCACGGCGGGACAGGGGGTTTTTATGAGCAGTTCTTC.

The gene calls are TRBV3-1 (or the pseudogene TRBV3-2) and TRBJ1-1, with D maybe TRBD1 (5 bases). This CDR3 comprises 13 residues. Germline CDR1 is LGHDT and CDR2 is YNNKEL (reference sequence). Trimming shortened V by 1 base and J by 3 bases, and 6 bases separated the two germline ends. This chain's CDR3 is CASSQGQYTEAFF. For the CDR3, the DNA is TGTGCCAGCAGCCAAGGACAGTACACTGAAGCTTTCTTT.

This chain uses TRBV28 with TRBJ2-7, with a tentative D call TRBD1 (6 bases). Trimming cost V 6 bases and J 3 bases, with 12 bases left between them. CDR1 is MDHEN, CDR2 SYDVKM, per germline. The CDR3 spans 13 residues. The chain's CDR3 is CASRPGVGYEQYF. The CDR3 DNA is TGTGCCAGCAGACCAGGGGTGGGCTACGAGCAGTACTTC.

This clone appeared once. The chain couples TRBV28 to TRBJ1-2, with TRBD1 as a possible D gene (5 bases). This CDR3 is built from 12 residues. V shed 6 bases and J shed 8 bases, with 13 bases lying between them. Germline values: CDR1 MDHEN, CDR2 SYDVKM. CDR3 sequence reads: CASSEGVDGYTF. The DNA of the CDR3 is TGTGCCAGCAGCGAAGGGGTAGACGGCTACACCTTC.

The V call is TRBV19, the J call TRBJ2-1, with TRBD2 identical over 8 bases. Trimming at V came to 5 bases and at J to 8 bases, leaving 14 bases not matched to a gene. CDR1 and CDR2 (germline): LNHDA, SQIVND (reference sequence). CDR3 length: 16 residues. The CDR3 nucleotides read TGTGCCAGTAGTTCCTTTGACGGGAGGGCCCTCCATGAGCAGTTCTTC. Its translation: CASSSFDGRALHEQFF.

The V gene is TRBV5-6, the J gene TRBJ1-2; tentatively, D is TRBD1 (5 bases). Germline lookup yields CDR1 SGHDT and CDR2 YYEEEE. This CDR3 region has 11 residues. Trimming stripped 2 bases from V and 10 bases from J, with 9 bases between. CDR3 amino acids: CASSLSRDYTF. CDR3 nucleotide sequence: TGTGCCAGCAGCTTAAGCAGGGACTACACCTTC.

The chain couples TRBV23-1 to TRBJ2-5; a weak D match, TRBD1 (6 bases). TRBV23-1 is sorted into the ORF group, with uncertain function. The V and J ends lost 3 bases and 6 bases respectively, with 11 bases between them. This CDR3 has 13 residues. The CDR3 DNA follows: TGCGCCAGCAGTCAGGGGGCGGAAAAGACCCAGTACTTC. Protein product: CASSQGAEKTQYF.

In its sample, this clone was seen once. Additional DNA sequences in this sample encode the identical CDR3. V usage is TRBV7-2 and J usage is TRBJ2-7; 9 positions match TRBD1. With V trimmed by 0 bases and J by 3 bases, 0 bases remained unmatched. This CDR3 is built from 14 residues. Germline CDR1 is SGHTA and CDR2 is FQGNSA. The CDR3 sequence is CASSLAGQGYEQYF. For the CDR3, the DNA is TGTGCCAGCAGCTTAGCGGGACAGGGCTACGAGCAGTACTTC.

The chain uses TRBV27 and TRBJ2-1; D gene ambiguous. The germline CDR1 and CDR2 sequences are MNHEY and SMNVEV (reference sequence). The CDR3 is 11 residues long. V lost 7 bases and J lost 8, with 9 bases in between. CDR3 loop: CASTSLDEQFF. In nucleotides, the CDR3 is TGTGCCAGCACCAGTTTGGATGAGCAGTTCTTC.

V and J are TRBV29-1 and TRBJ1-1; D not resolved. Germline CDR1 SQVTM, CDR2 ANQGSEA. The germline V and J ends were trimmed by 5 bases and 8 bases, with 9 bases remaining between them. The CDR3 covers 10 residues. The CDR3, as DNA: TGCAGCGTTCGCCTAGCAGAAGCTTTCTTT. This translates into CSVRLAEAFF.

This rearrangement joins TRBV2 to TRBJ1-4; the D gene is possibly TRBD1 (5 bases). The CDR3 length is 14 residues. Trimming removed 5 bases from V and 8 bases from J, with 15 bases in between. Per the germline V gene, CDR1 is SNHLY and CDR2 is FYNNEI. CDR3 loop: CASSLQTNREKLFF. In nucleotides, the CDR3 is TGTGCCAGCAGTCTACAGACGAACAGGGAAAAACTGTTTTTT.

The V and J genes are TRBV6-6 and TRBJ1-2, with D tentatively TRBD1 (6 bases). The CDR3 is made up of 11 amino acids. Per germline, CDR1 MNHNY and CDR2 SVGAGI (reference sequence). V was cut by 8 bases and J by 6 bases, with 10 bases left in between. The CDR3 bases are TGTGCCAGCGAGGGGGTGGATGGCTACACCTTC. Its translation is CASEGVDGYTF.

This clone was found once. The rearrangement joins TRBV4-3 to TRBJ2-1, with a possible D match to TRBD2 (5 bases). This CDR3 has 16 residues. The germline V gene encodes CDR1 LGHNA and CDR2 YSLEER. Trimming removed 0 bases at V and 0 bases at J, with 9 bases between. DNA of the CDR3: TGCGCCAGCAGCCAAGAAAGGAGGAGCTCCTACAATGAGCAGTTCTTC. Amino acid sequence: CASSQERRSSYNEQFF.

This clone was recorded once. In DNA form, the CDR3 reads TGTGCCAGCAGCTTAGTCACAACAGCGGGGATTTCTGGAAACACCATATATTTT. This codes for CASSLVTTAGISGNTIYF. The genes are TRBV7-2 and TRBJ1-3; D remains ambiguous. The V end lost 1 base, the J end lost 1 base, and 17 bases lay between the germline ends. The CDR3 extends over 18 amino acids. CDR1 SGHTA and CDR2 FQGNSA come from the germline V gene.

This clone was counted a single time. This sequence joins TRBV9 and TRBJ2-3; D is uncertain. The CDR3 has 14 residues. Germline CDR1 is SGDLS and CDR2 is YYNGEE. The V end lost 2 bases, the J end lost 4 bases, and 11 bases lay between the germline ends. In DNA, the CDR3 is TGTGCCAGCAGCGTGACTCATATCCCAGATACGCAGTATTTT. As protein: CASSVTHIPDTQYF.

CDR3 nucleotides: TGCGCCAGCAGCTTAGCTTGGGAAACTAGGGAGACCCAGTACTTC. Translated, it gives CASSLAWETRETQYF. The V call is TRBV5-1, the J call TRBJ2-5, with D tentatively TRBD2 (5 bases). This CDR3 comprises 15 residues. The germline V gene encodes CDR1 SGHRS and CDR2 YFSETQ. Trimming left V 2 bases short and J 5 bases short, with 16 bases between.

V is TRBV18 and J is TRBJ2-2; D uncertain. The V gene's germline CDR1 is KGHSH and CDR2 LQKENI. The CDR3 contains 15 residues. Trimming removed 0 bases at V and 1 base at J, with 6 bases between. The CDR3, as DNA: TGTGCCAGCTCACCACCGGTCGGGAACACCGGGGAGCTGTTTTTT. Its protein is CASSPPVGNTGELFF. Drawing the rest from reference TRBV18 and TRBJ2-2, the complete variable domain is NAGVMQNPRHLVRRRGQEARLRCSPMKGHSHVYWYRQLPEEGLKFMVYLQKENIIDESGMPKERFSAEFPKEGPSILRIQQVVRGDSAAYFCASSPPVGNTGELFFGEGSRLTVL.

This rearrangement joins TRBV5-4 to TRBJ2-3; TRBD1 aligns across 10 bases. The CDR3 covers 16 residues. CDR1 and CDR2 (germline): SGHNT, YYREEE (reference sequence). J was trimmed by 5 bases and V by 4 bases; bases with no gene match: 10. The CDR3 sequence is CASSPVGQGKQDTQYF. In nucleotides, the CDR3 is TGTGCCAGCAGCCCCGTGGGACAGGGGAAACAAGATACGCAGTATTTT. Variable domain in full (rest from reference TRBV5-4 and TRBJ2-3): ETGVTQSPTHLIKTRGQQVTLRCSSQSGHNTVSWYQQALGQGPQFIFQYYREEENGRGNFPPRFSGLQFPNYSSELNVNALELDDSALYLCASSPVGQGKQDTQYFGPGTRLTVL.

Remarks on this clone: Other nucleotide sequences from this sample produce the same CDR3. The rearrangement links TRBV18 to TRBJ1-4; D unclear. Between the trimmed V and J ends, which lost 6 bases and 0 bases, there was a span of 8 bases. The V gene's germline CDR1 is KGHSH and CDR2 LQKENI. CDR3 size: 14 residues. The CDR3 nucleotides are TGTGCCAGCTCCCCGAGTGCAACTAATGAAAAACTGTTTTTT. Protein sequence: CASSPSATNEKLFF. Full variable domain (rest looked up from reference TRBV18 and TRBJ1-4): NAGVMQNPRHLVRRRGQEARLRCSPMKGHSHVYWYRQLPEEGLKFMVYLQKENIIDESGMPKERFSAEFPKEGPSILRIQQVVRGDSAAYFCASSPSATNEKLFFGSGTQLSVL.

V usage is TRBV4-1 and J usage is TRBJ2-3, with TRBD2 matching 8 bases. Germline loops: CDR1 MGHRA, CDR2 YSYEKL. V lost 0 bases, J lost 6 bases, and 11 bases stayed unmatched. The CDR3 is made up of 17 amino acids. CDR3 DNA sequence: TGCGCCAGCAGCCAAGACGTGGGACTAGTTCCCCCGGATACGCAGTATTTT. Protein sequence: CASSQDVGLVPPDTQYF.

The rearrangement links TRBV3-1 (or the pseudogene TRBV3-2) to TRBJ1-2; 7 bases map to TRBD1. Germline trimming cut 1 base from V and 5 bases from J; bases unmatched to any gene: 4. The germline V gene has CDR1 LGHDT and CDR2 YNNKEL (reference sequence). The CDR3 runs 14 residues. This CDR3 is CASSQGAGGYGYTF. Here the CDR3 DNA reads TGTGCCAGCAGCCAAGGGGCAGGGGGGTATGGCTACACCTTC.

The chain combines TRBV9 with TRBJ2-5, with D uncertain. The CDR3 has 15 amino acids. Trimming took off 4 bases at V and 3 bases at J, with 16 bases between the two ends. Germline values: CDR1 SGDLS, CDR2 YYNGEE. Written as DNA, the CDR3 is TGTGCCAGCAGCCCCAGGTCCTGGGCTGAAGAGACCCAGTACTTC. This codes for CASSPRSWAEETQYF.

The chain is built from TRBV5-1 and TRBJ2-7, with a possible D match to TRBD1 (6 bases). CDR1 and CDR2 from the germline V gene are SGHRS and YFSETQ. There are 16 residues in the CDR3. Trimming removed 3 bases from V and 0 bases from J, with 16 bases in between. This chain's CDR3 is CASSSRTDLSSYEQYF. The CDR3, as DNA: TGCGCCAGCAGCTCAAGGACAGACTTAAGCTCCTACGAGCAGTACTTC.

The chain is built from TRBV2 and TRBJ1-5; D may be TRBD1 (6 bases). Trimming pared 2 bases from V and 1 base from J, leaving 6 bases between. Germline V gene sequence: CDR1 SNHLY, CDR2 FYNNEI. The CDR3 extends over 14 amino acids. The chain's CDR3 is CASSERGSNQPQHF. In DNA form, the CDR3 reads TGTGCCAGCAGTGAAAGGGGGAGCAATCAGCCCCAGCATTTT.

V and J are TRBV5-4 and TRBJ1-1, with 8 bases lining up with TRBD1. Trimming removed 5 bases from V and 10 bases from J; junction bases left unmatched: 10. Germline V lookup: CDR1 SGHNT, CDR2 YYREEE (reference sequence). The CDR3 spans 13 residues. The CDR3 DNA sequence: TGTGCCAGCAGACCCGACAGGGGCGAAGGAGCTTTCTTT. Encoded protein: CASRPDRGEGAFF. Combining the CDR3 with reference TRBV5-4 and TRBJ1-1 gives the whole variable domain ETGVTQSPTHLIKTRGQQVTLRCSSQSGHNTVSWYQQALGQGPQFIFQYYREEENGRGNFPPRFSGLQFPNYSSELNVNALELDDSALYLCASRPDRGEGAFFGQGTRLTVV.